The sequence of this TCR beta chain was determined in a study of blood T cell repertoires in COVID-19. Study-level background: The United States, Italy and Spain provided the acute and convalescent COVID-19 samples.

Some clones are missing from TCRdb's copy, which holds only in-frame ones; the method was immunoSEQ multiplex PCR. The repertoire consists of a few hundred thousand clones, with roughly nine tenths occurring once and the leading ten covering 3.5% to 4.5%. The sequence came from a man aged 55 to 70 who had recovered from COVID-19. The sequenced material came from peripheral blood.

The CDR3: CATSREAGQGGRDTQYF. For the CDR3, the DNA is TGTGCCACCAGCAGAGAAGCGGGACAGGGGGGTAGGGATACGCAGTATTTT. V and J are TRBV15 and TRBJ2-3; TRBD1 matches 11 bases. CDR1 is LNHNV, CDR2 YYDKDF, per germline (reference sequence). The CDR3 is 17 amino acids. V trimming: 0 bases; J trimming: 6 bases; junction bases outside the gene matches: 8.